This T cell receptor (beta chain) was sequenced in a study of blood T cell repertoires in COVID-19. Study as a whole: Donors in the United States, Italy and Spain gave samples during acute or convalescent COVID-19. The analysed material was cDNA or gDNA that came from T cells, B-cell-depleted T cells, or PBMCs.

In the source study's methods: By means of reference gene primer amplification, nucleated cell counts were estimated. Measured with immunoSEQ multiplex PCR; TCRdb has only the in-frame clones, and not every one. That table gives V, J and clone size, and the DNA gave D and trimming. The sample lists some 35,000 clones, roughly 86% occurring once. CDR3 length equals 15 residues. V lost 7 bases to trimming and J lost 5 bases, with 20 bases between them. Looked up from germline, CDR1 is SGHTA and CDR2 is FQGNSA. The V call is TRBV7-2, the J call TRBJ2-5; tentative D call: TRBD2 (6 bases). Sequences were obtained from peripheral blood. The clonotype was recovered from a man older than 75 with active or convalescent COVID-19. The CDR3 is CASTPQEGQWETQYF. Written as DNA, the CDR3 is TGTGCCAGCACCCCTCAGGAGGGTCAGTGGGAGACCCAGTACTTC.